The rows below give T cell receptor beta chains drawn from one sample of a study of somatic mutations in cytotoxic T cells in rheumatoid arthritis. Sequencing used immunoSEQ multiplex PCR; TCRdb keeps in-frame clones, though not all of them. The sample has roughly 20,000 clones, about 86% seen once. Sequenced sample: CD8+ T cells sorted from blood. These receptors were collected from a man aged 35 to 55 in good health. CDR3s include the opening cysteine and the closing phenylalanine or tryptophan. The D gene is left open where the match is weak. Clone size is not always given. Where it is, it says once, few, many or a class for expanded clones.

v_call,d_call,clone_size,j_call,cdr3_aa,cdr3_nt
TRBV7-6,TRBD1,NA,TRBJ1-4,CASSFSGTGVSNEKLFF,TGTGCCAGCAGCTTCTCCGGGACAGGGGTTTCTAATGAAAAACTGTTTTTT
TRBV9,NA,NA,TRBJ1-3,CASSVEGSGNTIYF,TGTGCCAGCAGCGTCGAGGGCTCTGGAAACACCATATATTTT
TRBV13,NA,NA,TRBJ2-7,CASSLVGSYEQYF,TGTGCCAGCAGCTTAGTTGGCTCCTACGAGCAGTACTTC
TRBV7-9,TRBD2,NA,TRBJ2-1,CASSVSGRADNEQFF,TGTGCCAGCAGCGTTAGCGGGAGGGCAGACAATGAGCAGTTCTTC
TRBV14,NA,NA,TRBJ2-3,CWGGPDTQYF,TGCTGGGGCGGCCCAGATACGCAGTATTTT
TRBV29-1,NA,NA,TRBJ2-3,CSVEDLTDRHADTQYF,TGCAGCGTTGAAGATCTAACAGACAGGCATGCAGATACGCAGTATTTT
TRBV4-3,NA,NA,TRBJ1-5,CASSQVRGRQPQHF,TGCGCCAGCAGCCAAGTCAGGGGAAGACAGCCCCAGCATTTT
TRBV4-1,NA,once,TRBJ1-1,CASSQVVSGSTEAFF,TGCGCCAGCAGCCAAGTAGTAAGCGGCTCCACTGAAGCTTTCTTT
TRBV6-4,NA,few,TRBJ1-5,CASSEHSELHQPQHF,TGTGCCAGCAGTGAGCACAGCGAACTTCATCAGCCCCAGCATTTT
TRBV15,NA,NA,TRBJ2-1,CATSRDIDSPEQFF,TGTGCCACCAGCAGAGATATAGACTCCCCTGAGCAGTTCTTC
TRBV6-6,NA,NA,TRBJ2-7,CASSYSALAESYEQYF,TGTGCCAGCAGTTACTCAGCCCTAGCTGAATCTTACGAGCAGTACTTC
TRBV11-2,NA,NA,TRBJ2-6,CASSLDGGSGANVLTF,TGTGCCAGCAGCTTAGATGGAGGGTCTGGGGCCAACGTCCTGACTTTC
TRBV28,NA,NA,TRBJ1-1,CASSLSPTVPSGF,TGTGCCAGCAGTTTATCTCCAACAGTTCCCTCCGGGTTT
TRBV10-3,NA,NA,TRBJ1-1,CAITLGTNTEAFF,TGTGCCATCACCCTCGGTACGAACACTGAAGCTTTCTTT
TRBV5-1,NA,NA,TRBJ2-2,CASSPAWSPNTGELFF,TGCGCCAGCAGCCCGGCATGGAGCCCCAACACCGGGGAGCTGTTTTTT
TRBV2,TRBD1,NA,TRBJ2-7,CASSGDREEQYF,TGTGCCAGCAGTGGGGACAGGGAGGAGCAGTACTTC
TRBV7-9,NA,once,TRBJ2-6,CASTAGANVLTF,TGTGCCAGCACTGCTGGGGCCAACGTCCTGACTTTC
TRBV25-1,NA,NA,TRBJ1-1,CASTGVLDKEAFF,TGTGCCAGCACAGGGGTGTTGGATAAGGAAGCTTTCTTT
TRBV5-1,TRBD1,NA,TRBJ1-1,CASSYRQGNTEAFF,TGCGCCAGCAGCTACCGACAGGGGAACACTGAAGCTTTCTTT
TRBV10-2,NA,NA,TRBJ1-3,CASTGGNTIYF,TGCGCCAGCACCGGGGGAAACACCATATATTTT
TRBV19,NA,NA,TRBJ1-1,CASSVAGSTTFMNTEAFF,TGTGCCAGTAGTGTTGCCGGGTCCACTACTTTTATGAACACTGAAGCTTTCTTT
TRBV7-7,NA,NA,TRBJ2-7,CASSLGRGDEQYF,TGTGCCAGCAGCTTAGGCAGGGGAGACGAGCAGTACTTC
TRBV4-3,NA,NA,TRBJ2-7,CASSQTIGSYEQYF,TGCGCCAGCAGCCAGACTATAGGGAGCTACGAGCAGTACTTC